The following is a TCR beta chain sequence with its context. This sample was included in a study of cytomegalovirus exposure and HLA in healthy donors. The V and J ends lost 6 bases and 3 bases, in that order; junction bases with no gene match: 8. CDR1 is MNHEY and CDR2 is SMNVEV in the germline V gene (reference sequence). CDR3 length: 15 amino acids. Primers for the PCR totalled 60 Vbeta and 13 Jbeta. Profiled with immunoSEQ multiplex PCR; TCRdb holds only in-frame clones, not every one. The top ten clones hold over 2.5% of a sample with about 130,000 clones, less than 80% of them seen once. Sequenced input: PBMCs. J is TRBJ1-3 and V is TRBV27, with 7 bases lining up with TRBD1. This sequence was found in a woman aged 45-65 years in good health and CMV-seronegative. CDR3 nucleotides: TGTGCCAGCAGCCTAAGCCGACAGGGTGGAAACACCATATATTTT. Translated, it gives CASSLSRQGGNTIYF.